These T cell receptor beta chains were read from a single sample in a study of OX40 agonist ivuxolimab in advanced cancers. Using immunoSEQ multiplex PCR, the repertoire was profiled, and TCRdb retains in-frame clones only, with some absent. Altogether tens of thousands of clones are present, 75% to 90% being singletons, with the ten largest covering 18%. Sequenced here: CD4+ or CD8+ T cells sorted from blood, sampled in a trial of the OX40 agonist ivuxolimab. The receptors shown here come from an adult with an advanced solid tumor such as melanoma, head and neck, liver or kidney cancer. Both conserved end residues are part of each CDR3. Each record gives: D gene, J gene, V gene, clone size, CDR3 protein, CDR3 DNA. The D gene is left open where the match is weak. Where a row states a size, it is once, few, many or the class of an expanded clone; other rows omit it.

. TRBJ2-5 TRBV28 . CASSMGGVQETQYF TGTGCCAGCTCCATGGGGGGAGTACAAGAGACCCAGTACTTC
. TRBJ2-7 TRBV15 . CATSRGRGASYEQYF TGTGCCACCAGCAGAGGCCGTGGAGCCTCCTACGAGCAGTACTTC
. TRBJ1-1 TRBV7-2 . CASSLVSSNTEAFF TGTGCCAGCAGCTTAGTGTCGAGCAACACTGAAGCTTTCTTT
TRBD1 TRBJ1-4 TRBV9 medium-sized CASSATTGAFEKLFF TGTGCCAGCAGCGCGACGACAGGGGCATTTGAAAAACTGTTTTTT
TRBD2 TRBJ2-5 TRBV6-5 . CASSYSKRGETQYF TGTGCCAGCAGTTACTCAAAGCGGGGGGAGACCCAGTACTTC
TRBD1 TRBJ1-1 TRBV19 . CASSIGPGGGTEAFF TGTGCCAGTAGTATAGGGCCAGGGGGCGGCACTGAAGCTTTCTTT
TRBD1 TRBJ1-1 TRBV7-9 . CASSSTTGTNTEAFF TGTGCCAGCAGCTCTACGACAGGGACGAACACTGAAGCTTTCTTT
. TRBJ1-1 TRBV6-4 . CASSEGGTEAFF TGTGCCAGCAGTGAAGGGGGAACTGAAGCTTTCTTT
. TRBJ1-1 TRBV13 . CASSIQGFVTEAFF TGTGCCAGCAGCATACAGGGTTTCGTTACTGAAGCTTTCTTT
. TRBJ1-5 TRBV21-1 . CASSRERAGDNQPQHF TGTGCCAGCAGCAGGGAGAGGGCAGGGGACAATCAGCCCCAGCATTTT
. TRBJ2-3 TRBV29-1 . CSVAAGSTDTQYF TGCAGCGTTGCAGCGGGTAGCACAGATACGCAGTATTTT
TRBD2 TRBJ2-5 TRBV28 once CASSLGLAGGDQETQYF TGTGCCAGCAGCCTGGGACTAGCGGGGGGGGACCAAGAGACCCAGTACTTC
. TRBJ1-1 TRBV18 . CASSPPRSAMNTEAFF TGTGCCAGCTCACCACCACGGAGTGCCATGAACACTGAAGCTTTCTTT
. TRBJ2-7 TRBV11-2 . CASSLEWEISSYEQYF TGTGCCAGCAGCTTAGAATGGGAAATCAGCTCCTACGAGCAGTACTTC
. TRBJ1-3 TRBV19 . CASSIGTRADTIYF TGTGCCAGTAGTATAGGGACAAGGGCTGACACCATATATTTT
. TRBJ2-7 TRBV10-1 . CASPERETRTSYEQYF TGCGCCAGCCCCGAAAGGGAGACTCGAACCTCCTACGAGCAGTACTTC
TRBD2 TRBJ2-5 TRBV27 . CASRREWQETQYF TGTGCCAGCAGGCGGGAGTGGCAAGAGACCCAGTACTTC
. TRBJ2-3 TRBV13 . CASSLGGTGETDTQYF TGTGCCAGCAGCTTAGGCGGAACGGGAGAGACAGATACGCAGTATTTT
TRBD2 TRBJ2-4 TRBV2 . CASTTEGGWNIQYF TGTGCCAGCACAACCGAGGGAGGGTGGAACATTCAGTACTTC
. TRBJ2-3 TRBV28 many CASRLGERTDTQYF TGTGCCAGCAGACTAGGCGAACGCACAGATACGCAGTATTTT
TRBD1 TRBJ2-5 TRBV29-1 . CSVGGTDRDQETQYF TGCAGCGTTGGGGGTACCGACAGGGACCAAGAGACCCAGTACTTC
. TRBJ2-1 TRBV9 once CASSVDGEGHNEQFF TGTGCCAGCAGCGTAGACGGTGAGGGCCACAATGAGCAGTTCTTC
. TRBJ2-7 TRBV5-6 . CASSLGEDYEQYF TGTGCCAGCAGCTTGGGAGAAGACTACGAGCAGTACTTC
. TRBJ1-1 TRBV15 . CATSRDSGFPHTEAFF TGTGCCACCAGCAGAGATTCGGGGTTTCCGCACACTGAAGCTTTCTTT
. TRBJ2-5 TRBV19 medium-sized CASSILVFQAQYF TGTGCCAGTAGTATACTGGTGTTCCAGGCCCAGTACTTC
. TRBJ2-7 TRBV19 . CASARDTTYEQYF TGTGCCAGCGCCCGGGACACCACCTACGAGCAGTACTTC
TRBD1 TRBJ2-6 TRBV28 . CASSTRDRVGANVLTF TGTGCCAGCAGCACCCGGGACAGGGTCGGGGCCAACGTCCTGACTTTC
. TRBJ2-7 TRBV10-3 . CAISERTEISYEQYF TGTGCCATCAGTGAGAGGACAGAAATCTCCTACGAGCAGTACTTC